This record concerns one TCR beta chain sequence. What it recognizes is unknown. Measured with immunoSEQ multiplex PCR; TCRdb has only the in-frame clones, and not every one. This sample carries about 120,000 clones, 75% to 95% of them seen once, and the ten largest clones take under 4.5%. This sample is drawn from a study of T cell responses to AZD1222 COVID-19 vaccine. Study-wide results and caveats: Spike-specific TCR breadth and depth were elevated following two AZD1222 doses. The sample set comprised mostly white British donors with more females, and clonal diversity was possibly underestimated.

The CDR3 loop spans 17 amino acids. The germline V gene encodes CDR1 SGHRS and CDR2 YFSETQ. Trimming removed 1 base from V and 0 bases from J, with 15 bases in between. The V and J genes are TRBV5-1 and TRBJ2-3; D unclear. Specimen: peripheral blood, collected 28 days after the second dose of the MenACWY control vaccine. The receptor comes from an adult who received the MenACWY meningococcal vaccine as a control. The CDR3 sequence is CASSLIGLTASTDTQYF. In DNA form, the CDR3 reads TGCGCCAGCAGCTTGATAGGGCTGACCGCTAGCACAGATACGCAGTATTTT.